These T cell receptor beta chains were read from a single sample in a study of T cell repertoires in cytomegalovirus infection. TCRdb called the reads again in MiXCR, with one record for every CDR3 protein. The table shows some 590,000 distinct CDR3 sequences, with about 40% occurring only once. These receptors have no known antigen. The material sequenced was cultured PBMCs, taken from culture after CMV antigen stimulation. The receptor source for this set is a human donor in good health (CMV status not recorded). Some clones in this sample may be carry-over from other donors' samples. The CDR3 runs from the conserved cysteine through the conserved F or W. Fields, in order: clone size, D gene, J gene, V gene, CDR3 DNA, CDR3 protein. A D gene is named only where the DNA matches it firmly. Clone size is given for some rows only: seen once, a few or many times, or a class if the clone is expanded.

clone_size: NA
d_call: TRBD2
j_call: TRBJ2-7
v_call: TRBV7-9
cdr3_nt: TGTGCCAGCAGCTTAGCATCCGGCGGGAGCGTATACGAGCAGTACTTC
cdr3_aa: CASSLASGGSVYEQYF

clone_size: many
d_call: TRBD2
j_call: TRBJ2-7
v_call: TRBV7-2
cdr3_nt: TGTGCCAGCAGCCCCAGACTAGCGGGGGCCTACGAGCAGTACTTC
cdr3_aa: CASSPRLAGAYEQYF

clone_size: many
d_call: NA
j_call: TRBJ1-1
v_call: TRBV12-3/TRBV12-4
cdr3_nt: TGTGCCAGCAGTTTTCTGGGGAGCACTGAAGCTTTCTTT
cdr3_aa: CASSFLGSTEAFF

clone_size: few
d_call: NA
j_call: TRBJ2-3
v_call: TRBV4-3
cdr3_nt: TGCGCCAGCAGCCAATTGACTAGTATGGGTACGCAGTATTTT
cdr3_aa: CASSQLTSMGTQYF

clone_size: NA
d_call: NA
j_call: TRBJ1-1
v_call: TRBV7-2
cdr3_nt: TGTGCCAGCAGCTTACAAGGGGGTCCAGTTTCTGAAGCTTTCTTT
cdr3_aa: CASSLQGGPVSEAFF

clone_size: many
d_call: TRBD2
j_call: TRBJ2-3
v_call: TRBV7-2
cdr3_nt: TGTGCCAGCAGCTCACAACTCCTATTCGGGGCGGGGGGGGCAGATACGCAGTATTTT
cdr3_aa: CASSSQLLFGAGGADTQYF

clone_size: NA
d_call: NA
j_call: TRBJ1-4
v_call: TRBV11-1
cdr3_nt: TGTGCCAGCAGCGGCAAGTACCGGACTGCAACTAATGAAAAACTGTTTTTT
cdr3_aa: CASSGKYRTATNEKLFF

clone_size: few
d_call: TRBD2
j_call: TRBJ2-2
v_call: TRBV7-8
cdr3_nt: TGTGCCAGCAGCTTATTCGGTAGCGGGATGAGCACCGGGGAGCTGTTTTTT
cdr3_aa: CASSLFGSGMSTGELFF

clone_size: NA
d_call: NA
j_call: TRBJ1-5
v_call: TRBV7-6
cdr3_nt: TGTGCCAGCAGCTCCCGTTTAGCGGGGAGGGGACTGGATACGCAGCATTTT
cdr3_aa: CASSSRLAGRGLDTQHF

clone_size: NA
d_call: NA
j_call: TRBJ1-5
v_call: TRBV12-3/TRBV12-4
cdr3_nt: TGTGCCAGCAGTCCCATGGGCGGGGATTATAGCAATCAGCCCCAGCATTTT
cdr3_aa: CASSPMGGDYSNQPQHF

clone_size: NA
d_call: NA
j_call: TRBJ1-2
v_call: TRBV2
cdr3_nt: TGTGCCAGCAGTGTTCTAGGGAATCCCGGCTATGGCTACACCTTC
cdr3_aa: CASSVLGNPGYGYTF

clone_size: NA
d_call: NA
j_call: TRBJ2-1
v_call: TRBV4-1
cdr3_nt: TGCGCCAGCAGCCAAGCGGGAGAGAGTGATGAGCAGTTCTTC
cdr3_aa: CASSQAGESDEQFF

clone_size: NA
d_call: TRBD1
j_call: TRBJ2-5
v_call: TRBV10-3
cdr3_nt: TGTGCCATCAGTCCCGGGACAGGGGGACGAGAGACCCAGTACTTC
cdr3_aa: CAISPGTGGRETQYF

clone_size: NA
d_call: NA
j_call: TRBJ2-5
v_call: TRBV4-1
cdr3_nt: TGCGCCAGCAGCCAAGAGGGTGGGGGCTCGGAGACCCAGTACTTC
cdr3_aa: CASSQEGGGSETQYF

clone_size: NA
d_call: TRBD2
j_call: TRBJ2-7
v_call: TRBV3-1
cdr3_nt: TGTGCCAGCAGCCAAGGGGACTATCTCTACGAGCAGTACTTC
cdr3_aa: CASSQGDYLYEQYF

clone_size: NA
d_call: NA
j_call: TRBJ2-1
v_call: TRBV6-1
cdr3_nt: TGTGCCAGCAGTGAAGCGGGACCGGGTGGCAATGAGCAGTTCTTC
cdr3_aa: CASSEAGPGGNEQFF

clone_size: NA
d_call: NA
j_call: TRBJ1-5
v_call: TRBV4-3
cdr3_nt: TGCGCCAGCAGCCAAGATCCCTTTAATCAGCCCCAGCATTTT
cdr3_aa: CASSQDPFNQPQHF

clone_size: NA
d_call: TRBD2
j_call: TRBJ2-7
v_call: TRBV7-8
cdr3_nt: TGTGCCAGCGGACTAGCGGGGTTCGAGCAGTACTTC
cdr3_aa: CASGLAGFEQYF

clone_size: NA
d_call: NA
j_call: TRBJ2-3
v_call: TRBV6-2/TRBV6-3
cdr3_nt: TGTGCCAGCACCCAGGCACAACAAAATACAGATACGCAGTATTTT
cdr3_aa: CASTQAQQNTDTQYF

clone_size: NA
d_call: TRBD2
j_call: TRBJ2-5
v_call: TRBV20-1
cdr3_nt: TGCAGTGCTAGACCCCAGGGACTAGCGGGGGCCCAAGAGACCCAGTACTTC
cdr3_aa: CSARPQGLAGAQETQYF

clone_size: NA
d_call: TRBD2
j_call: TRBJ2-1
v_call: TRBV11-2
cdr3_nt: TGTGCCAGCAGTCGGGGGAGCGGGAGGCCGTCCGGGGTTGAGCAGTTCTTC
cdr3_aa: CASSRGSGRPSGVEQFF

clone_size: NA
d_call: TRBD2
j_call: TRBJ2-7
v_call: TRBV7-9
cdr3_nt: TGTGCCAGCAGCAGCTATAGCGGGAGGGCGTACTACGAGCAGTACTTC
cdr3_aa: CASSSYSGRAYYEQYF

clone_size: few
d_call: NA
j_call: TRBJ1-1
v_call: TRBV7-8
cdr3_nt: TGTGCCAGCAGCTTAGGGATCGCTGAAGCTTTCTTT
cdr3_aa: CASSLGIAEAFF

clone_size: NA
d_call: NA
j_call: TRBJ2-1
v_call: TRBV7-3
cdr3_nt: TGTGCCAGCAGCTTAGGCCCAGCGGACTTCAATGAGCAGTTCTTC
cdr3_aa: CASSLGPADFNEQFF

clone_size: few
d_call: TRBD1
j_call: TRBJ2-7
v_call: TRBV12-3/TRBV12-4
cdr3_nt: TGTGCCAGCAGTTCTTTTGGACAGGCCTACGAGCAGTACTTC
cdr3_aa: CASSSFGQAYEQYF

clone_size: NA
d_call: NA
j_call: TRBJ2-5
v_call: TRBV12-3/TRBV12-4
cdr3_nt: TGTGCCTCCTCAGCAGAGGAACTATCTGGCGAGACCCAGTACTTC
cdr3_aa: CASSAEELSGETQYF

clone_size: few
d_call: NA
j_call: TRBJ2-6
v_call: TRBV4-1
cdr3_nt: TGCGCCAGCAGCCAGCCGGCCTCTGGGGCCAACGTCCTGACTTTC
cdr3_aa: CASSQPASGANVLTF

clone_size: once
d_call: TRBD1
j_call: TRBJ2-5
v_call: TRBV4-2
cdr3_nt: TGTGCCAGCAGTCGGGACAGGGGGAGGGAAGAGACCCAGTACTTC
cdr3_aa: CASSRDRGREETQYF

clone_size: NA
d_call: NA
j_call: TRBJ1-2
v_call: TRBV28
cdr3_nt: TGTGCCAGCAGTCTCTCCGGACGCCCAGATCATGGCTACACCTTC
cdr3_aa: CASSLSGRPDHGYTF

clone_size: NA
d_call: NA
j_call: TRBJ1-4
v_call: TRBV6-6
cdr3_nt: TGTGCCAGCAACACCGGTGTGGAGGAAAAACTGTTTTTT
cdr3_aa: CASNTGVEEKLFF

clone_size: NA
d_call: TRBD2
j_call: TRBJ2-3
v_call: TRBV7-7
cdr3_nt: TGTGCCAGCAGCTTGGCGGGGGGTTTCACAGATACGCAGTATTTT
cdr3_aa: CASSLAGGFTDTQYF

clone_size: NA
d_call: NA
j_call: TRBJ1-6
v_call: TRBV4-2
cdr3_nt: TGTGCCAGCAGCCTCACGACGCGTCTTTCACCCCTCCACTTT
cdr3_aa: CASSLTTRLSPLHF

clone_size: many
d_call: TRBD1
j_call: TRBJ1-5
v_call: TRBV7-2
cdr3_nt: TGTGCCAGTCACACCGACAGGGGCGGGCAGCCCCAGCATTTT
cdr3_aa: CASHTDRGGQPQHF

clone_size: few
d_call: NA
j_call: TRBJ2-5
v_call: TRBV7-7
cdr3_nt: TGTGCCAGCAGCTTGGGGACTGCAAACAACCAAGAGACCCAGTACTTC
cdr3_aa: CASSLGTANNQETQYF

clone_size: NA
d_call: TRBD1
j_call: TRBJ1-6
v_call: TRBV5-6
cdr3_nt: TGTGCCAGCAGCCAGGGACAGGGGTGGTCACCCCTCCACTTT
cdr3_aa: CASSQGQGWSPLHF

clone_size: few
d_call: NA
j_call: TRBJ1-6
v_call: TRBV7-2
cdr3_nt: TGTGCCAGCAGCTTAGCGTACCAGACGTTTTTCTCACCCCTCCACTTT
cdr3_aa: CASSLAYQTFFSPLHF

clone_size: few
d_call: NA
j_call: TRBJ2-7
v_call: TRBV5-4
cdr3_nt: TGTGCCAGCAGCTCCTTGACAAACGACGAGCAGTACTTC
cdr3_aa: CASSSLTNDEQYF

clone_size: NA
d_call: NA
j_call: TRBJ2-7
v_call: TRBV7-8
cdr3_nt: TGTGCCAGCAGTGAAGTCGGTTCGGGGGCGTTGGCGGCGTACTACGAGCAGTACTTC
cdr3_aa: CASSEVGSGALAAYYEQYF

clone_size: NA
d_call: TRBD2
j_call: TRBJ2-1
v_call: TRBV7-8
cdr3_nt: TGTGCCAGCAGTCCACGGACTAGCGGGAGTCCCTCCTACAATGAGCAGTTCTTC
cdr3_aa: CASSPRTSGSPSYNEQFF

clone_size: few
d_call: NA
j_call: TRBJ1-4
v_call: TRBV7-2
cdr3_nt: TGTGCCAGCAGCTTCGGGATAACTAATGAAAAACTGTTTTTT
cdr3_aa: CASSFGITNEKLFF

clone_size: few
d_call: NA
j_call: TRBJ1-1
v_call: TRBV6-1
cdr3_nt: TGTGCCAGCAGTGAAGGTTGGGGCAGGCGAGGCGCTTTCTTT
cdr3_aa: CASSEGWGRRGAFF

clone_size: many
d_call: NA
j_call: TRBJ2-7
v_call: TRBV7-6
cdr3_nt: TGTGCCAGCAGCTTAGATCCTTCCTACGAGCAGTACTTC
cdr3_aa: CASSLDPSYEQYF

clone_size: NA
d_call: NA
j_call: TRBJ2-3
v_call: TRBV6-1
cdr3_nt: TGTGCCAGCAGTGCCCTACCGGCAGATACGCAGTATTTT
cdr3_aa: CASSALPADTQYF

clone_size: few
d_call: NA
j_call: TRBJ2-1
v_call: TRBV2
cdr3_nt: TGTGCCAGCAGTGATCGTAAGGATGAGCAGTTCTTC
cdr3_aa: CASSDRKDEQFF

clone_size: NA
d_call: TRBD2
j_call: TRBJ2-3
v_call: TRBV10-3
cdr3_nt: TGTGCCATCGCCACTAGCGGGGTGGCAGATACGCAGTATTTT
cdr3_aa: CAIATSGVADTQYF

clone_size: NA
d_call: NA
j_call: TRBJ2-7
v_call: TRBV6-8
cdr3_nt: TGTGCCAGCAGTGACCCCAGGGAAACTTCCTACGAGCAGTACTTC
cdr3_aa: CASSDPRETSYEQYF

clone_size: NA
d_call: TRBD1
j_call: TRBJ2-5
v_call: TRBV5-4
cdr3_nt: TGTGCCAGCAGCTCCCGACAGGGGATTGAGGAGACCCAGTACTTC
cdr3_aa: CASSSRQGIEETQYF

clone_size: NA
d_call: NA
j_call: TRBJ2-5
v_call: TRBV4-1
cdr3_nt: TGCGCCAGCAGCCAACCGGGGGGCCGTATTTCAGAGACCCAGTACTTC
cdr3_aa: CASSQPGGRISETQYF

clone_size: NA
d_call: NA
j_call: TRBJ1-5
v_call: TRBV2
cdr3_nt: TGTGCCAGCAGTGAAATTCAGGGAAGCAATCAGCCCCAGCATTTT
cdr3_aa: CASSEIQGSNQPQHF

clone_size: NA
d_call: NA
j_call: TRBJ2-5
v_call: TRBV2
cdr3_nt: TGTGCCAGCAGAGAACGAGAGACCCAGTACTTC
cdr3_aa: CASRERETQYF

clone_size: NA
d_call: TRBD2
j_call: TRBJ2-3
v_call: TRBV7-4
cdr3_nt: TGTGCCAGCAGACCTCCCGTGTCGGCGGGAGGGCCGTGGGATACGCAGTATTTT
cdr3_aa: CASRPPVSAGGPWDTQYF

clone_size: few
d_call: TRBD1
j_call: TRBJ1-1
v_call: TRBV7-8
cdr3_nt: TGTGCCAGCAGCACCGAATCGGGACAGGGAGGCACTGAAGCTTTCTTT
cdr3_aa: CASSTESGQGGTEAFF

clone_size: few
d_call: NA
j_call: TRBJ1-4
v_call: TRBV11-3
cdr3_nt: TGTGCCAGCAGCGGTCGGACCTGCTCGACTAATGAAAAACTGTTTTTT
cdr3_aa: CASSGRTCSTNEKLFF

clone_size: NA
d_call: NA
j_call: TRBJ2-3
v_call: TRBV7-3
cdr3_nt: TGTGCCAGCAGCTTAGTTCTGGGATTAAGTGGCTATACGCAGTATTTT
cdr3_aa: CASSLVLGLSGYTQYF

clone_size: few
d_call: TRBD2
j_call: TRBJ2-3
v_call: TRBV7-8
cdr3_nt: TGTGCCAGCAGCTACCGACTAGCGGGGGGCCCTAGCACAGATACGCAGTATTTT
cdr3_aa: CASSYRLAGGPSTDTQYF

clone_size: NA
d_call: TRBD2
j_call: TRBJ2-1
v_call: TRBV12-3/TRBV12-4
cdr3_nt: TGTGCCAGCAGTTCCCTACTAGCGGTCTCCTACAATGAGCAGTTCTTC
cdr3_aa: CASSSLLAVSYNEQFF

clone_size: NA
d_call: NA
j_call: TRBJ2-3
v_call: TRBV12-3/TRBV12-4
cdr3_nt: TGTGCCAGCAGTTTAGGTGGGAGTCGAGATACGCAGTATTTT
cdr3_aa: CASSLGGSRDTQYF

clone_size: NA
d_call: NA
j_call: TRBJ1-1
v_call: TRBV18
cdr3_nt: TGTGTCAGCTCGCCTTCTACGGGGGCGCAAACTGAAGCTTTCTTT
cdr3_aa: CVSSPSTGAQTEAFF